The sequence of this T cell receptor beta chain was determined in a study of shared T cell receptors in the human thymus. Germline V lookup: CDR1 MGHRA, CDR2 YSYEKL. J was trimmed by 10 bases and V by 6 bases; bases with no gene match: 7. The CDR3 runs 13 residues. Profiling relied on immunoSEQ multiplex PCR, and the TCRdb table lists in-frame clones only, not all of them. This sample has 640,000 or so clones, with more than 70% found just once. The same specimen was also included in a second study, on human thymus T cells.

Sequencing was done on a sample of thymocytes. The chain recombines TRBV4-1 with TRBJ2-1; 9 bases are shared with TRBD2. The TCR comes from a boy in the first two years of life with a congenital heart defect. CDR3 protein: CASRGGRAREQFF. Here the CDR3 DNA reads TGCGCCAGCAGGGGCGGGAGGGCTCGAGAGCAGTTCTTC.